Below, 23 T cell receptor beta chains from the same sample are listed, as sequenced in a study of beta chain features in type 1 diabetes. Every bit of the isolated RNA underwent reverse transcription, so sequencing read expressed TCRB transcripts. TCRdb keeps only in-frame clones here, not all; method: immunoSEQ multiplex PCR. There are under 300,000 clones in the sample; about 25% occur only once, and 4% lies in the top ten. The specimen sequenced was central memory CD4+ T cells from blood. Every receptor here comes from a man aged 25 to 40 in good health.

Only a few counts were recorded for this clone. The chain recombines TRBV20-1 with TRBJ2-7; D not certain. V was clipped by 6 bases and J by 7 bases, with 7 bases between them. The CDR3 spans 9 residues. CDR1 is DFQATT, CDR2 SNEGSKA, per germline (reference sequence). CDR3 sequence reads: CSASREQYF. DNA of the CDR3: TGCAGTGCGTCAAGGGAGCAGTACTTC.

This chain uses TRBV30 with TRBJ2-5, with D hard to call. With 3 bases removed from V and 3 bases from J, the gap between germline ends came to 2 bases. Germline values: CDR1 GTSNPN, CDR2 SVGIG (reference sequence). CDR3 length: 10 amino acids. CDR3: CAWREETQYF. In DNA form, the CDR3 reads TGTGCCTGGAGGGAAGAGACCCAGTACTTC.

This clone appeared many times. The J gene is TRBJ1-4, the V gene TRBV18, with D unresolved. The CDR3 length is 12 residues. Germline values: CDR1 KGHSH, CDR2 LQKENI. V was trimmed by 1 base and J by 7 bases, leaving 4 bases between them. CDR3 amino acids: CASSPQAEKLFF. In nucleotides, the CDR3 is TGTGCCAGCTCACCACAGGCTGAAAAACTGTTTTTT.

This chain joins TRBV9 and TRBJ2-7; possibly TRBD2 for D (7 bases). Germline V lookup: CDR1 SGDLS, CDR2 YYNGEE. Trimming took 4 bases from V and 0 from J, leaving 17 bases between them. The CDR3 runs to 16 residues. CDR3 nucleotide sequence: TGTGCCAGCAGCATACGCGGGGGCCAAGCCTCCTACGAGCAGTACTTC. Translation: CASSIRGGQASYEQYF. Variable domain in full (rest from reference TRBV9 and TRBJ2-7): DSGVTQTPKHLITATGQRVTLRCSPRSGDLSVYWYQQSLDQGLQFLIQYYNGEERAKGNILERFSAQQFPDLHSELNLSSLELGDSALYFCASSIRGGQASYEQYFGPGTRLTVT.

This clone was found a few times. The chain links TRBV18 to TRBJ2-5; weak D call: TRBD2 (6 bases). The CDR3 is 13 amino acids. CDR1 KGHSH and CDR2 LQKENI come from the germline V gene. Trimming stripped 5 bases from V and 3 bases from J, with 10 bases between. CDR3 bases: TGTGCCAGCTCAGCGGGGCAGGAAGAGACCCAGTACTTC. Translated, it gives CASSAGQEETQYF.

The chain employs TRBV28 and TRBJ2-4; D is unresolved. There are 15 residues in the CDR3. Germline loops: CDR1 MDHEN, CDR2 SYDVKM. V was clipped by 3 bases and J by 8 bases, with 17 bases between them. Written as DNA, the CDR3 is TGTGCCAGCAGTTTGTTCCAAGGCACAGAGGACATTCAGTACTTC. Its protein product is CASSLFQGTEDIQYF.

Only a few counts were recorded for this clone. In DNA, the CDR3 is TGCGCCAGCAGCTGGCAGGGCCCTAATTCACCCCTCCACTTT. It specifies CASSWQGPNSPLHF. The gene calls are TRBV5-1 and TRBJ1-6; D is perhaps TRBD1 (5 bases). The V end lost 3 bases, the J end lost 6 bases, and 10 bases lay between the germline ends. CDR1 and CDR2 from the germline V gene are SGHRS and YFSETQ. This CDR3 contains 14 residues.

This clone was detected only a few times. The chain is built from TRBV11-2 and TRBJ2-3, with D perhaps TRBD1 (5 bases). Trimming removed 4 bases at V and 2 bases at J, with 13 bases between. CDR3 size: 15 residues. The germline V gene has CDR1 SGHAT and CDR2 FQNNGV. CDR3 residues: CASSSSGRITDTQYF. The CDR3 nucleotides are TGTGCCAGCAGCTCCTCAGGGCGAATCACAGATACGCAGTATTTT.

The CDR3 region is CASSPPSGGKSYGYTF. For the CDR3, the DNA is TGTGCCAGCTCACCACCTTCAGGGGGTAAATCCTATGGCTACACCTTC. This chain connects TRBV18 to TRBJ1-2; 7 bases line up with TRBD1. CDR1 and CDR2 (germline): KGHSH, LQKENI. The CDR3 covers 16 residues. Trimming cost V 0 bases and J 4 bases; bases outside gene matches: 8.

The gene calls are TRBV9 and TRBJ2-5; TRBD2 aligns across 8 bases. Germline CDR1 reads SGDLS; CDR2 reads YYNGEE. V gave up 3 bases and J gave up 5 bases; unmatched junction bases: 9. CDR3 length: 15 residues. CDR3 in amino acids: CASSASSGSRETQYF. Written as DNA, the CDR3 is TGTGCCAGCAGCGCCTCAAGCGGGAGTCGGGAGACCCAGTACTTC. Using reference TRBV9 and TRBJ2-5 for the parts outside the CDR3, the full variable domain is DSGVTQTPKHLITATGQRVTLRCSPRSGDLSVYWYQQSLDQGLQFLIQYYNGEERAKGNILERFSAQQFPDLHSELNLSSLELGDSALYFCASSASSGSRETQYFGPGTRLLVL.

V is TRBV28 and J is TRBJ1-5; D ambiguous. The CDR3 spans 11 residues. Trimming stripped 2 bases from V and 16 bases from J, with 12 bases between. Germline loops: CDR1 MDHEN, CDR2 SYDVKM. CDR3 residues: CASSLNRSFHF. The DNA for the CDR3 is TGTGCCAGCAGTTTAAATCGGAGTTTCCATTTT. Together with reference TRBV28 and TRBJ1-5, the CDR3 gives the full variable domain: DVKVTQSSRYLVKRTGEKVFLECVQDMDHENMFWYRQDPGLGLRLIYFSYDVKMKEKGDIPEGYSVSREKKERFSLILESASTNQTSMYLCASSLNRSFHFGDGTRLSIL.

The CDR3 region has the DNA TGCAGCGTTGGTAAGGACAGACAGTCGGAGACCCAGTACTTC. Amino acid sequence: CSVGKDRQSETQYF. The chain employs TRBV29-1 and TRBJ2-5; weak D call: TRBD1 (6 bases). Germline V CDR1 and CDR2: SQVTM, ANQGSEA. V gave up 4 bases and J gave up 5 bases, with 17 bases separating them. The CDR3 runs to 14 residues.

CDR3 coding DNA: TGTGCCAGCAGCGTACTCAGCGGGGGGCCTGGAGATACGCAGTATTTT. Translation: CASSVLSGGPGDTQYF. The rearrangement joins TRBV9 to TRBJ2-3, with TRBD2 matching over 9 bases. The V and J ends lost 1 base and 5 bases, in that order; junction bases with no gene match: 8. CDR1 SGDLS and CDR2 YYNGEE come from the germline V gene. The CDR3 extends over 16 amino acids. Filled out from reference TRBV9 and TRBJ2-3, the complete variable domain reads DSGVTQTPKHLITATGQRVTLRCSPRSGDLSVYWYQQSLDQGLQFLIQYYNGEERAKGNILERFSAQQFPDLHSELNLSSLELGDSALYFCASSVLSGGPGDTQYFGPGTRLTVL.

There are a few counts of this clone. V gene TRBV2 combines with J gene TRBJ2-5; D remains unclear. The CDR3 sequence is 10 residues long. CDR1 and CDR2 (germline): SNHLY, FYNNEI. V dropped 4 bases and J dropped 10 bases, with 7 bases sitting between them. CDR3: CASSGRFQYF. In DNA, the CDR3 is TGTGCCAGCAGTGGGAGATTCCAGTACTTC.

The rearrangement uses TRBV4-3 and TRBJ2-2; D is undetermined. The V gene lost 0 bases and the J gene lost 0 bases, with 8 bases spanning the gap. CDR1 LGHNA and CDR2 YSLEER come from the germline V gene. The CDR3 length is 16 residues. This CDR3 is CASSQDTYANTGELFF. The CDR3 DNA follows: TGCGCCAGCAGCCAAGATACCTATGCGAACACCGGGGAGCTGTTTTTT.

The CDR3 bases are TGTGCCTGGAGGAGACAGGGTTTCGTCGGAGCTTTCTTT. Its translation is CAWRRQGFVGAFF. This chain uses TRBV30 with TRBJ1-1; TRBD1 agrees at 7 bases. Germline V gives CDR1 GTSNPN, CDR2 SVGIG (reference sequence). V was pared by 3 bases and J by 10 bases, with 11 bases of the junction left unmatched. The CDR3 length is 13 residues.

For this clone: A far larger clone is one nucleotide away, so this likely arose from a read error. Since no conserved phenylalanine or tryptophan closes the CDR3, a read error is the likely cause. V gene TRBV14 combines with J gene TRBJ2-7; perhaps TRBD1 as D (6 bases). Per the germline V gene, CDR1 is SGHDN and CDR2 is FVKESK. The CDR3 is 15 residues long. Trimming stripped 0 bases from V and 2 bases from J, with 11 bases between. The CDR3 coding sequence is TGTGCCAGCAGCCAAGATCTAGACAGGACCTACGAGCAGTACCTC. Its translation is CASSQDLDRTYEQYL.

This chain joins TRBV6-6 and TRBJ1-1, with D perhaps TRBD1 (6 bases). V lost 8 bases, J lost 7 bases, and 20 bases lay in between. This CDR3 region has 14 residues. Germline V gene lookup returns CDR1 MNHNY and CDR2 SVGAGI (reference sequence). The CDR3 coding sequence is TGTGCCAGCGCGGACAGCCGCAGCTGGGGTGAAGCTTTCTTT. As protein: CASADSRSWGEAFF.

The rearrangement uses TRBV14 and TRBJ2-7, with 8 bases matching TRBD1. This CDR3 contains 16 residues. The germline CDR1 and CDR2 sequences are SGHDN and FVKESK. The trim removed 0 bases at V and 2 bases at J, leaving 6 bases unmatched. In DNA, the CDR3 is TGTGCCAGCAGCCAAGATTTTCGGGACAGGCCCTACGAGCAGTACTTC. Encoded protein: CASSQDFRDRPYEQYF.

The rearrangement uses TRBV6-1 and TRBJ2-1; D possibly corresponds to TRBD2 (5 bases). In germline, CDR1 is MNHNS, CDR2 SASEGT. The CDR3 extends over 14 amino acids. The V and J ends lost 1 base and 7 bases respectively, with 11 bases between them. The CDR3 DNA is TGTGCCAGCAGTGAAGGGTTGAAGCGGAATGAGCAGTTCTTC. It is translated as CASSEGLKRNEQFF.

CDR3 amino acids: CSVERAMNTEAFF. In DNA form, the CDR3 reads TGCAGCGTTGAACGCGCAATGAACACTGAAGCTTTCTTT. The chain carries TRBV29-1 and TRBJ1-1; D is unresolved. CDR3 length equals 13 residues. V dropped 2 bases and J dropped 0 bases, with 7 bases sitting between them. Germline CDR1 reads SQVTM; CDR2 reads ANQGSEA.

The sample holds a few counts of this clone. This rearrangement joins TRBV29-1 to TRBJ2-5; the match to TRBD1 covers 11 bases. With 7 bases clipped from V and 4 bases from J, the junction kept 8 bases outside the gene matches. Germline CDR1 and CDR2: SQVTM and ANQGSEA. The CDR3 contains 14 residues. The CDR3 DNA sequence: TGCAGCGCCGCCCGGACAGGGGGCGTAGAGACCCAGTACTTC. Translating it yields CSAARTGGVETQYF.

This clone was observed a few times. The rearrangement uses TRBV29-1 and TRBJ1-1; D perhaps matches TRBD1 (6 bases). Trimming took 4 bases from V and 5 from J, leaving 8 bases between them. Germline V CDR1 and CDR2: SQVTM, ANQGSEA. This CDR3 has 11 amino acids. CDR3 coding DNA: TGCAGCGTTGCAGGGGCGACTGAAGCTTTCTTT. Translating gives CSVAGATEAFF.